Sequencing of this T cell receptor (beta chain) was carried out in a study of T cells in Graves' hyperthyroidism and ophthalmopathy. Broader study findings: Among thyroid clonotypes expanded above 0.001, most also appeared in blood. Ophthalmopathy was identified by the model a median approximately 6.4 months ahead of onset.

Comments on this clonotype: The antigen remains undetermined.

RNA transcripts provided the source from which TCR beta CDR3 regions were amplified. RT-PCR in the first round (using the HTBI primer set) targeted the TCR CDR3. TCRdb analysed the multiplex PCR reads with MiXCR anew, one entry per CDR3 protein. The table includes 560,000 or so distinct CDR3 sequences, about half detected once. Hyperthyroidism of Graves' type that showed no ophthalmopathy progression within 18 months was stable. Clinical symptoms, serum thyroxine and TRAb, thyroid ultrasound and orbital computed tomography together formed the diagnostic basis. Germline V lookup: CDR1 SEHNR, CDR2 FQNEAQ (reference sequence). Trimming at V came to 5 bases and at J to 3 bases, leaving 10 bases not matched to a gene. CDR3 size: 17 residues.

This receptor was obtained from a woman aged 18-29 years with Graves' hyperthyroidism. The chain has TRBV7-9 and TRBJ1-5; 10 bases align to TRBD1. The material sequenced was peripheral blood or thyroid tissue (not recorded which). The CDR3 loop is CASSRTGGRGDNQPQHF. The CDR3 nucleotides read TGTGCCAGCAGCCGGACAGGGGGAAGGGGGGACAATCAGCCCCAGCATTTT. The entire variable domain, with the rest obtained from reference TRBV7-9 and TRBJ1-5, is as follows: DTGVSQNPRHKITKRGQNVTFRCDPISEHNRLYWYRQTLGQGPEFLTYFQNEAQLEKSRLLSDRFSAERPKGSFSTLEIQRTEQGDSAMYLCASSRTGGRGDNQPQHFGDGTRLSIL.